Presented here are 31 T cell receptor beta chains from one specimen sequenced in a study of identical twins. TCRdb ran MiXCR on the 5' RACE reads and lists one entry per CDR3 protein. The sample consists of roughly 1,500,000 distinct CDR3 sequences, around a third of them appearing once. Sequencing was done on a sample of cord blood. The receptor source for this set is a newborn girl in good health.

The chain uses TRBV6-2 or TRBV6-3 and TRBJ2-1; TRBD1 matches at 9 bases. The last part of the DNA fits TRBJ2-7 better; the J call may be wrong. Germline CDR1 and CDR2: MNHEY and SVGEGT. This CDR3 contains 16 residues. DNA for the CDR3: TGTGCCAGCCACGGCCCTGGACAGGGGAGCAGCAATGAGCAGTACTTC. The encoded protein is CASHGPGQGSSNEQYF.

The chain carries TRBV12-3 or TRBV12-4 and TRBJ2-3; 8 nucleotides agree with TRBD1. The J segment lost 2 bases and the V segment lost 4 bases, leaving 8 bases of the junction unmatched. The CDR3 spans 16 residues. CDR3 nucleotides: TGTGCCAGCAGTTCCGGACAGGGCGGGGTCACAGATACGCAGTATTTT. It translates to CASSSGQGGVTDTQYF.

The table lists this clonotype with a few counts. The rearrangement links TRBV9 to TRBJ2-3; D is perhaps TRBD2 (6 bases). V lost 3 bases, J lost 4 bases, and 18 bases lay in between. CDR1 and CDR2 from the germline V gene are SGDLS and YYNGEE. This CDR3 spans 16 amino acids. For the CDR3, the DNA is TGTGCCAGCAGCGCTCAGGAAAGGGAGGTCCCAGATACGCAGTATTTT. Translating it yields CASSAQEREVPDTQYF.

This clonotype was observed a handful of times. The chain has TRBV4-2 and TRBJ2-1, with 13 bases that match TRBD2. CDR3 length equals 19 residues. The junction had 9 bases not matched to a gene; V was cut back by 4 bases and J by 0 bases. Germline assignment: CDR1 LGHNA and CDR2 YNFKEQ. The CDR3 bases are TGTGCCAGCAGCCCGCGACTAGCGGGAGGCCCTTTCTCCTACAATGAGCAGTTCTTC. Translating it yields CASSPRLAGGPFSYNEQFF.

The chain employs TRBV28 and TRBJ2-5, with 8 positions matching TRBD2. Germline assignment: CDR1 MDHEN and CDR2 SYDVKM. The CDR3 is made up of 15 amino acids. With 3 bases clipped from V and 4 bases from J, the junction kept 7 bases outside the gene matches. In DNA form, the CDR3 reads TGTGCCAGCAGTTTTTCCGGGAGGGGAGGAGAGACCCAGTACTTC. Translating it yields CASSFSGRGGETQYF.

This clonotype was seen more than once but under ten times. V gene TRBV9 combines with J gene TRBJ2-5, with 10 positions matching TRBD1. Germline CDR1 and CDR2: SGDLS and YYNGEE. Trimming removed 2 bases from V and 3 bases from J; junction bases left unmatched: 7. This CDR3 spans 16 amino acids. The chain's CDR3 is CASSVGTGVIEETQYF. The CDR3 DNA sequence: TGTGCCAGCAGCGTGGGGACAGGGGTAATAGAAGAGACCCAGTACTTC.

The gene calls are TRBV28 and TRBJ1-2, with a weak D call TRBD1 (6 bases). Per the germline V gene, CDR1 is MDHEN and CDR2 is SYDVKM. V was pared by 2 bases and J by 5 bases, with 18 bases between. CDR3 length equals 16 residues. The CDR3 sequence is CASSLTGSVRDYGYTF. The CDR3 DNA reads as TGTGCCAGCAGTTTAACAGGGTCGGTCAGGGATTATGGCTACACCTTC.

This chain joins TRBV5-1 and TRBJ2-3; no definite D call. Germline V gene sequence: CDR1 SGHRS, CDR2 YFSETQ. The CDR3 is made up of 12 amino acids. With 4 bases removed from V and 6 bases from J, the gap between germline ends came to 9 bases. The CDR3 loop reads CASSHPSDTQYF. The CDR3 nucleotides are TGCGCCAGCAGCCACCCCTCCGATACGCAGTATTTT.

This clonotype was detected once. The CDR3 DNA sequence: TGTGCCAGCAGCAAAGACCGCAGGGGGCACCTCACAGATACGCAGTATTTT. Translating it yields CASSKDRRGHLTDTQYF. The chain uses TRBV21-1 and TRBJ2-3; the D call TRBD1 from the table was never checked on the DNA. TRBV21-1 is a documented pseudogene. The CDR3 runs to 17 residues.

This clonotype was detected only a few times. The J gene is TRBJ2-4, the V gene TRBV28; D call uncertain. The CDR3 totals 14 residues. Per the germline V gene, CDR1 is MDHEN and CDR2 is SYDVKM. V lost 1 base to trimming and J lost 5 bases, with 9 bases between them. This CDR3 is CASSLLDPQNIQYF. DNA for the CDR3: TGTGCCAGCAGTTTATTGGACCCCCAAAACATTCAGTACTTC.

The V call is TRBV28, the J call TRBJ1-1; D perhaps matches TRBD1 (5 bases). V was shortened by 4 bases and J by 4 bases, with 16 bases between the two germline ends. CDR1 and CDR2 from the germline V gene are MDHEN and SYDVKM. The CDR3 has 15 amino acids. In DNA form, the CDR3 reads TGTGCCAGCAGTTCGGGGACTCACGCGAGCACTGAAGCTTTCTTT. Amino acids: CASSSGTHASTEAFF.

This clonotype came up many times. The genes are TRBV29-1 and TRBJ2-5, with unresolved D. The V gene lost 4 bases and the J gene lost 3 bases, with 6 bases spanning the gap. This CDR3 comprises 11 residues. Germline CDR1 reads SQVTM; CDR2 reads ANQGSEA. Here the CDR3 reads CSVAFKETQYF. CDR3 sequence (DNA): TGCAGCGTTGCTTTTAAAGAGACCCAGTACTTC.

The rearrangement joins TRBV6-2 or TRBV6-3 to TRBJ1-1; a possible D gene is TRBD1 (5 bases). The V gene lost 0 bases and the J gene lost 0 bases, with 17 bases spanning the gap. CDR3 size: 18 residues. Germline CDR1 MNHEY, CDR2 SVGEGT. The CDR3 loop reads CASSYSTDRGPMNTEAFF. CDR3 nucleotide sequence: TGTGCCAGCAGTTACTCGACAGATCGTGGACCGATGAACACTGAAGCTTTCTTT.

The chain is built from TRBV29-1 and TRBJ2-5; no definite D call. Germline CDR1 is SQVTM and CDR2 is ANQGSEA. CDR3 length: 13 residues. V lost 1 base, J lost 11 bases, and 17 bases lay in between. In nucleotides, the CDR3 is TGCAGCGTTGAAGCCCTCTACGGATACGGGCAGTACTTC. It translates to CSVEALYGYGQYF.

To note about this clonotype: This may be a read error, as it is one base from a much larger clone. CDR3 sequence reads: CAINGADCSSTDTQYF. The CDR3 DNA follows: TGTGCCATCAATGGAGCGGACTGCTCCTCAACAGATACGCAGTATTTT. The V and J genes are TRBV10-3 and TRBJ2-3; D may be TRBD2 (5 bases). Germline V gene data show CDR1 as ENHRY and CDR2 as SYGVKD. The V end lost 7 bases, the J end lost 3 bases, and 20 bases lay between the germline ends. The CDR3 contains 16 residues.

This clonotype has only a few counts. The J gene is TRBJ2-3, the V gene TRBV20-1; TRBD2 matches 12 bases. The CDR3 sequence is 15 residues long. The V gene's germline CDR1 is DFQATT and CDR2 SNEGSKA (reference sequence). V shed 4 bases and J 3 bases; nucleotides not matched to a gene: 5. The CDR3 here is CSATRTSGDTDTQYF. CDR3 in DNA: TGCAGTGCTACCCGGACTAGCGGGGATACAGATACGCAGTATTTT.

The gene calls are TRBV20-1 and TRBJ1-2; 9 nucleotides line up with TRBD1. V gave up 0 bases and J gave up 6 bases; unmatched junction bases: 8. Germline CDR1 is DFQATT and CDR2 is SNEGSKA (reference sequence). CDR3 length equals 15 residues. CDR3 nucleotide sequence: TGCAGTGCTAGAGATGGGGGACAGGGAGGGAATGGCTACACCTTC. This encodes CSARDGGQGGNGYTF.

This sequence joins TRBV4-2 and TRBJ2-4, with 7 positions matching TRBD2. TRBJ2-5 matches the DNA end more closely, so the J call is doubtful. The CDR3 totals 18 residues. Germline CDR1 LGHNA, CDR2 YNFKEQ. Here the CDR3 reads CASSQDQRGIVAQETQYF. CDR3 in DNA: TGTGCCAGCAGCCAAGACCAGCGGGGTATCGTAGCCCAAGAGACCCAGTACTTC.

This clonotype occurred a few times. The chain is built from TRBV4-2 and TRBJ2-1, with D hard to call. V shed 1 base and J shed 0 bases, with 7 bases lying between them. The germline V gene encodes CDR1 LGHNA and CDR2 YNFKEQ. The CDR3 runs to 15 residues. In DNA, the CDR3 is TGTGCCAGCAGCCAAGTGGAGAGCTCCTACAATGAGCAGTTCTTC. The encoded protein is CASSQVESSYNEQFF.

V gene TRBV5-1 combines with J gene TRBJ1-4; 7 bases line up with TRBD1. The V gene's germline CDR1 is SGHRS and CDR2 YFSETQ. The junction had 4 bases not matched to a gene; V was cut back by 4 bases and J by 4 bases. The CDR3 runs 14 residues. The CDR3 here is CASSRDSINEKLFF. The CDR3 nucleotides are TGCGCCAGCAGCCGGGACAGTATTAATGAAAAACTGTTTTTT.

This clonotype was picked up many times. The chain recombines TRBV6-6 with TRBJ1-2; 10 bases agree with TRBD1. CDR3 length: 13 residues. J lost 8 bases, V lost 2 bases, and 2 bases had no gene match. Germline loops: CDR1 MNHNY, CDR2 SVGAGI (reference sequence). The CDR3 sequence is CASSYGQGEGYTF. The CDR3 bases are TGTGCCAGCAGTTACGGACAGGGGGAAGGCTACACCTTC.

The rearrangement uses TRBV27 and TRBJ2-1, with 11 bases fitting TRBD2. CDR1 and CDR2 from the germline V gene are MNHEY and SMNVEV (reference sequence). The CDR3 has 16 residues. Trimming took 0 bases from V and 7 from J; bases not matched to a gene: 5. CDR3 region: CASSLSVGLAVNEQFF. As DNA, the CDR3 is TGTGCCAGCAGTTTATCGGTGGGACTAGCGGTAAATGAGCAGTTCTTC.

The V gene is TRBV7-2, the J gene TRBJ1-1; a weak D match, TRBD1 (5 bases). The V and J ends lost 5 bases and 6 bases respectively, with 13 bases between them. The germline V gene has CDR1 SGHTA and CDR2 FQGNSA. The CDR3 sequence is 13 residues long. The CDR3, as DNA: TGTGCCAGCAGCCCCCGGGACGGGGCTGAAGCTTTCTTT. Its translation: CASSPRDGAEAFF.

The CDR3 coding sequence is TGTGCCAGCAGCCCCGAACTAGCGGGAGGGCTCTACGAGCAGTACTTC. Its translation is CASSPELAGGLYEQYF. The V and J genes are TRBV7-9 and TRBJ2-7; the match to TRBD2 covers 13 bases. V was clipped by 5 bases and J by 3 bases; unmatched bases: 7. Germline lookup yields CDR1 SEHNR and CDR2 FQNEAQ (reference sequence). This CDR3 comprises 16 residues.

This clonotype was detected a few times. The V call is TRBV27, the J call TRBJ1-6; possible D gene TRBD1, 6 bases. V was shortened by 4 bases and J by 3 bases, with 16 bases between the two germline ends. The CDR3 has 17 residues. Germline lookup yields CDR1 MNHEY and CDR2 SMNVEV (reference sequence). The CDR3 spells CASSSPMRRGYNSPLHF. CDR3 DNA: TGTGCCAGCAGTTCCCCCATGCGCAGGGGCTATAATTCACCCCTCCACTTT.

This chain links TRBV28 with TRBJ2-1, with a tentative D call TRBD2 (6 bases). The germline gives CDR1 MDHEN, CDR2 SYDVKM. The CDR3 has 15 amino acids. V was trimmed by 5 bases and J by 4 bases, leaving 15 bases between them. The CDR3 DNA follows: TGTGCCAGCAGTCTCCTCGGCGGGGCTTACAATGAGCAGTTCTTC. It specifies CASSLLGGAYNEQFF.

The table lists this clonotype with a few counts. V gene TRBV5-1 combines with J gene TRBJ2-7, with 12 bases lining up with TRBD2. Per the germline V gene, CDR1 is SGHRS and CDR2 is YFSETQ. Trimming took 2 bases from V and 3 from J; bases not matched to a gene: 6. This CDR3 has 16 residues. CDR3 sequence reads: CASSFGTSGLVYEQYF. Written as DNA, the CDR3 is TGCGCCAGCAGCTTCGGGACTAGCGGGCTCGTCTACGAGCAGTACTTC.

This clonotype was seen more than once but under ten times. The chain combines TRBV2 with TRBJ1-1; D might be TRBD1 (5 bases). The ends were cut back, 5 bases at V and 5 bases at J, with 15 bases in the middle. Germline values: CDR1 SNHLY, CDR2 FYNNEI. CDR3 length equals 14 residues. The CDR3 DNA sequence: TGTGCCAGCAGTCGACTCCTGCCAGGGACTGAAGCTTTCTTT. This sequence encodes CASSRLLPGTEAFF.

This clonotype was recorded a few times. The chain carries TRBV2 and TRBJ1-1, with a possible D match to TRBD1 (5 bases). The CDR3 is 15 amino acids. V was shortened by 6 bases and J by 4 bases, with 18 bases between the two germline ends. Germline V gene lookup returns CDR1 SNHLY and CDR2 FYNNEI. The CDR3 here is CASSAGLQKLTEAFF. CDR3 coding DNA: TGTGCCAGCAGCGCGGGACTCCAAAAACTCACTGAAGCTTTCTTT.

This chain links TRBV6-6 with TRBJ2-1, with D maybe TRBD1 (6 bases). V was clipped by 1 base and J by 2 bases, with 15 bases between them. Germline loops: CDR1 MNHNY, CDR2 SVGAGI (reference sequence). This CDR3 region has 17 residues. The CDR3 spells CASSYWAIRDTYNEQFF. DNA of the CDR3: TGTGCCAGCAGTTACTGGGCTATCCGGGACACCTACAATGAGCAGTTCTTC.

The chain couples TRBV27 to TRBJ2-1, with 8 bases that match TRBD2. The CDR3 length is 16 residues. Germline CDR1 is MNHEY and CDR2 is SMNVEV (reference sequence). V lost 3 bases to trimming and J lost 6 bases; unmatched junction nucleotides: 10. This CDR3 is CASSFRLVAGINEQFF. In DNA, the CDR3 is TGTGCCAGCAGTTTCCGACTGGTAGCGGGGATCAATGAGCAGTTCTTC.